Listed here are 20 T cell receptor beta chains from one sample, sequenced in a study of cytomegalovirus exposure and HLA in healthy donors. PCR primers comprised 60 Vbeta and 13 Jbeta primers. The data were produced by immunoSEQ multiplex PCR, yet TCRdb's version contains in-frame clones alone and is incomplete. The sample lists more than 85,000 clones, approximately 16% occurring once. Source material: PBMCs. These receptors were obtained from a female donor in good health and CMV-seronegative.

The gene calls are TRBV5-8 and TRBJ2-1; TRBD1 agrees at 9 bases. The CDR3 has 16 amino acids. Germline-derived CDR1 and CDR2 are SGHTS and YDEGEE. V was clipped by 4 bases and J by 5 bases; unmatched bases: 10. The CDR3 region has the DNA TGTGCCAGCAGCGGCCGGGACAGGGAAAGACACAATGAGCAGTTCTTC. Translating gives CASSGRDRERHNEQFF. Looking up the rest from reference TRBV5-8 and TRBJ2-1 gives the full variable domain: EAGVTQSPTHLIKTRGQQATLRCSPISGHTSVYWYQQALGLGLQFLLWYDEGEERNRGNFPPRFSGRQFPNYSSELNVNALELEDSALYLCASSGRDRERHNEQFFGPGTRLTVL.

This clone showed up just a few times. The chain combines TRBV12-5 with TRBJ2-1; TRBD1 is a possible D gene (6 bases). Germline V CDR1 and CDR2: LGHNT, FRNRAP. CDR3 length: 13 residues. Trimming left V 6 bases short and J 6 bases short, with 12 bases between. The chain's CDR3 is CASGFGQFNEQFF. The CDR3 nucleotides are TGTGCTAGTGGATTTGGACAGTTCAATGAGCAGTTCTTC.

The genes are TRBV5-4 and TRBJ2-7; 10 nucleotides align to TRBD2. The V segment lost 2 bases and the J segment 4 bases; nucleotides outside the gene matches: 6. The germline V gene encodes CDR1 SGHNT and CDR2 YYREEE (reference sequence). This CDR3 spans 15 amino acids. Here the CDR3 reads CASSFFLAGEYEQYF. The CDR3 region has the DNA TGTGCCAGCAGCTTTTTTCTAGCGGGGGAGTACGAGCAGTACTTC.

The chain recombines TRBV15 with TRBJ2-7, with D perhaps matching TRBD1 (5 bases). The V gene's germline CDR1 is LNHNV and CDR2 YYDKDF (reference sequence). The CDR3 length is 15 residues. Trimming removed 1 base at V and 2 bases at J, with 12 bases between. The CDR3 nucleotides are TGTGCCACCAGCAGAGGACCGGACAAGGCCTACGAGCAGTACTTC. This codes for CATSRGPDKAYEQYF. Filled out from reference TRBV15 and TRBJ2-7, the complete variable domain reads DAMVIQNPRYQVTQFGKPVTLSCSQTLNHNVMYWYQQKSSQAPKLLFHYYDKDFNNEADTPDNFQSRRPNTSFCFLDIRSPGLGDTAMYLCATSRGPDKAYEQYFGPGTRLTVT.

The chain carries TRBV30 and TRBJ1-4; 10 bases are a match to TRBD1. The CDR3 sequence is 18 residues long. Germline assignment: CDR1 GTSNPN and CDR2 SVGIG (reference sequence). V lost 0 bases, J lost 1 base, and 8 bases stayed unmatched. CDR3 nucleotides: TGTGCCTGGAGTGTAGGGACAGGGGTGAGAGTAACTAATGAAAAACTGTTTTTT. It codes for CAWSVGTGVRVTNEKLFF.

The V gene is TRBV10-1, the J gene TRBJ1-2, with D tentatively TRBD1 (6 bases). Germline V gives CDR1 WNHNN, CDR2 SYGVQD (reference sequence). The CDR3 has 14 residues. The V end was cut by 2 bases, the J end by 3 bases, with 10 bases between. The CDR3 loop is CASSEKHRDYGYTF. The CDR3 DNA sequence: TGCGCCAGCAGTGAGAAGCACAGGGACTATGGCTACACCTTC.

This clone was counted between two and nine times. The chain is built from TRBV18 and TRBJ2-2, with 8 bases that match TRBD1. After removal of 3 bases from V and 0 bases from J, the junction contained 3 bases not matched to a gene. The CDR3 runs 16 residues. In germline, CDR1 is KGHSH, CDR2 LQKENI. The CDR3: CASSPGQGPNTGELFF. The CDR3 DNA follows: TGTGCCAGCTCACCCGGACAGGGCCCGAACACCGGGGAGCTGTTTTTT.

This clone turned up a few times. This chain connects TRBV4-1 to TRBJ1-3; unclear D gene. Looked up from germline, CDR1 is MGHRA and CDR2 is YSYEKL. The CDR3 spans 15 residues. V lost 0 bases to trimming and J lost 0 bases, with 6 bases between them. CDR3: CASSQDKASGNTIYF. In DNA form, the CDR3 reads TGCGCCAGCAGCCAAGATAAAGCCTCTGGAAACACCATATATTTT.

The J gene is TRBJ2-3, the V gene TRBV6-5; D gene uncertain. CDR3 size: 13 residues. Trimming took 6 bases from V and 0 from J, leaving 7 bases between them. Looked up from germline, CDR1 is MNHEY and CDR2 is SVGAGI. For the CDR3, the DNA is TGTGCCAGCAGGCGGTCTAGCACAGATACGCAGTATTTT. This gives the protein CASRRSSTDTQYF.

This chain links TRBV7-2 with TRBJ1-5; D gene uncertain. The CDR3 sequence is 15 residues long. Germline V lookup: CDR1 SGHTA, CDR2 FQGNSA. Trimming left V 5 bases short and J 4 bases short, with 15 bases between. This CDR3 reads CASSRRANFNQPQHF. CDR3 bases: TGTGCCAGCAGCAGGCGGGCAAACTTTAATCAGCCCCAGCATTTT. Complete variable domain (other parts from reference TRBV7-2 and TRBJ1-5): GAGVSQSPSNKVTEKGKDVELRCDPISGHTALYWYRQSLGQGLEFLIYFQGNSAPDKSGLPSDRFSAERTGGSVSTLTIQRTQQEDSAVYLCASSRRANFNQPQHFGDGTRLSIL.

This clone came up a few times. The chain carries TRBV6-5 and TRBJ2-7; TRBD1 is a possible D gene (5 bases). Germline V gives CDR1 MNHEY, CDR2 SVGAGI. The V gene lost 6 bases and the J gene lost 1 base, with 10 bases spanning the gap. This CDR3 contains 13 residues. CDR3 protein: CASSWGPSYEQYF. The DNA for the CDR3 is TGTGCCAGCAGCTGGGGCCCTTCCTACGAGCAGTACTTC.

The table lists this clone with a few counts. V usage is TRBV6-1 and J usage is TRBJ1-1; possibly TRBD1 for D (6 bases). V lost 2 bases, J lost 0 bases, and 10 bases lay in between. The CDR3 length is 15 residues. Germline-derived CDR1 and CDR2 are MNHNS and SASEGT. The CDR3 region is CASSEIPGVNTEAFF. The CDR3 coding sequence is TGTGCCAGCAGTGAAATTCCAGGGGTGAACACTGAAGCTTTCTTT.

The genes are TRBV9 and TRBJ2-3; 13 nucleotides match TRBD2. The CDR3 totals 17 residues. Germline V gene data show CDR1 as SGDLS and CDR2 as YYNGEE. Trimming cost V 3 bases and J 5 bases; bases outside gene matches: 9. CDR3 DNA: TGTGCCAGCAGCGCCCCACTAGCGGGAGGGCCACAAGATACGCAGTATTTT. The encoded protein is CASSAPLAGGPQDTQYF.

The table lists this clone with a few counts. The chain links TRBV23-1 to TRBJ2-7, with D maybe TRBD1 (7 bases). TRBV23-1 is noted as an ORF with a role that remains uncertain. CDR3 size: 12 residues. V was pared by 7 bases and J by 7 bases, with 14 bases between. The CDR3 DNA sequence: TGCGCCAGCACCAGGGGGGCTGGGGAGCAGTACTTC. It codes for CASTRGAGEQYF.

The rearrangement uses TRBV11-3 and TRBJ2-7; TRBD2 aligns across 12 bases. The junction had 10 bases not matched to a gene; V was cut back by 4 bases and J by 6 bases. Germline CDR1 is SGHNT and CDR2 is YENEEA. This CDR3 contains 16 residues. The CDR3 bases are TGTGCCAGCAGCTCCACTCGACTAGCGGGAGATCGCGAGCAGTACTTC. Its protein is CASSSTRLAGDREQYF.

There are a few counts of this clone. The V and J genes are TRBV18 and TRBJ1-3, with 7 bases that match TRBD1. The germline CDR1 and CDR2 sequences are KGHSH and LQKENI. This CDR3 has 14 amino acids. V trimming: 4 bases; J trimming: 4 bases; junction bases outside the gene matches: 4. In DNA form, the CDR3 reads TGTGCCAGCTCACAGGGGGCGTCGGGAAACACCATATATTTT. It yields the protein CASSQGASGNTIYF.

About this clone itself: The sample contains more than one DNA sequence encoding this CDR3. The CDR3 coding sequence is TGCAGCGTTGGCGGGAGGGCCACAGATACGCAGTATTTT. Its protein is CSVGGRATDTQYF. The J gene is TRBJ2-3, the V gene TRBV29-1; 9 bases line up with TRBD2. The germline CDR1 and CDR2 sequences are SQVTM and ANQGSEA. This CDR3 region has 13 residues. V lost 4 bases to trimming and J lost 2 bases; unmatched junction nucleotides: 1.

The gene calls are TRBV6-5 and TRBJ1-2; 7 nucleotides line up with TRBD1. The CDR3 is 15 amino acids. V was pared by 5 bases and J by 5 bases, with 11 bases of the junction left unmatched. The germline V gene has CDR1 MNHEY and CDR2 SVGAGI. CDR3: CASSQTGTDKYGYTF. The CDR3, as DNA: TGTGCCAGCAGTCAGACCGGGACAGACAAGTATGGCTACACCTTC.

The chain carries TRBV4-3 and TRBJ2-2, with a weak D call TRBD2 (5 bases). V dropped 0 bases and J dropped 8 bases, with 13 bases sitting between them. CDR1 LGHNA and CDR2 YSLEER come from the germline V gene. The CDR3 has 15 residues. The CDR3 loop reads CASSQDQLDSGELFF. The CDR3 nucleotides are TGCGCCAGCAGCCAAGATCAACTAGATTCTGGGGAGCTGTTTTTT.

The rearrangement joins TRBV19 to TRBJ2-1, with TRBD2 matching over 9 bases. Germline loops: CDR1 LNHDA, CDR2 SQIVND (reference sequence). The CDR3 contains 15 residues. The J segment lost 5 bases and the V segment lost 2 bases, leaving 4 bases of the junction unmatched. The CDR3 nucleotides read TGTGCCAGTAGTATATCTGCGGGGGGGAACAATGAGCAGTTCTTC. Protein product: CASSISAGGNNEQFF.